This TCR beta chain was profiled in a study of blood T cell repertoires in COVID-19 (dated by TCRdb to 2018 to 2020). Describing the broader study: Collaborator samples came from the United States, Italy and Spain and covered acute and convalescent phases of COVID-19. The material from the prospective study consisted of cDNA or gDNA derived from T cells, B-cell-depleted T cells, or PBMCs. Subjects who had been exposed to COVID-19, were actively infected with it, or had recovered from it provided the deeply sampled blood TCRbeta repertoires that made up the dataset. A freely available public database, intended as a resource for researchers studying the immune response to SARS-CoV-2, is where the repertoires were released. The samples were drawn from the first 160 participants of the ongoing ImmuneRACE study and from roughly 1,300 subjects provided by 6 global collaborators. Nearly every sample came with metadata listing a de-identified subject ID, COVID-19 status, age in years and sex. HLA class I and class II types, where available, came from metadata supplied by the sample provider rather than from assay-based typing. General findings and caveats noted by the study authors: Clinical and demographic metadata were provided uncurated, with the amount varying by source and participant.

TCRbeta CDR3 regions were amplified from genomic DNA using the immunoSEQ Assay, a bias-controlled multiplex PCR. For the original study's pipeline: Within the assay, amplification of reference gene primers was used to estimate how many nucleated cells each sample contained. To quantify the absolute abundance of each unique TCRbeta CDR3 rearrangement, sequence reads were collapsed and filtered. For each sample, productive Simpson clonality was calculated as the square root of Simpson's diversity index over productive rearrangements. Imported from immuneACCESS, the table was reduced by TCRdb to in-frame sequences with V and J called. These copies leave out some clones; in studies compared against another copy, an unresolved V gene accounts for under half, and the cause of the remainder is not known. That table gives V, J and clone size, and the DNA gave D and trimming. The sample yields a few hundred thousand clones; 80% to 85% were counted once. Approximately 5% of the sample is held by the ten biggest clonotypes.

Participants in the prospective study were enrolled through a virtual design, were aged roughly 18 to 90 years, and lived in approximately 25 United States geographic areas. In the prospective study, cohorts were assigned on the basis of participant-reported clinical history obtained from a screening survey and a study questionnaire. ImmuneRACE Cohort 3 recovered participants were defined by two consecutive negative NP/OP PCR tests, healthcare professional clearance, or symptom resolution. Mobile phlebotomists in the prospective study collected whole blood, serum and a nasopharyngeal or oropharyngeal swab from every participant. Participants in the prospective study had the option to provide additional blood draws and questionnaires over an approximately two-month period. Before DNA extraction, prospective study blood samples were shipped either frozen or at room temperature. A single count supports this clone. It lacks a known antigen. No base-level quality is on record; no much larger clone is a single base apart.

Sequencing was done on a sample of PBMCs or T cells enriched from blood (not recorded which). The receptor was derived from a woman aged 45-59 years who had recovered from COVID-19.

The DNA sequence is TGTGCCAGCTCACTACGTTTCCTAGCGGACACCAGCAATCAGCCCCAGCATTTT. This codes for CASSLRFLADTSNQPQHF. Recombination linked TRBV18 to TRBJ1-5; TRBD1 is a possible D gene, resting on 5 matching bases. Via the germline V gene, CDR1 is KGHSH and CDR2 LQKENI. The CDR3 spans 18 residues, from the cysteine through the phenylalanine. Of the read, only the CDR3 DNA is kept; its 54 bases are in frame from base 1. Trimming at the junction amounts to 4 bases on V and 1 base on J, and the germline ends lie 20 bases apart.